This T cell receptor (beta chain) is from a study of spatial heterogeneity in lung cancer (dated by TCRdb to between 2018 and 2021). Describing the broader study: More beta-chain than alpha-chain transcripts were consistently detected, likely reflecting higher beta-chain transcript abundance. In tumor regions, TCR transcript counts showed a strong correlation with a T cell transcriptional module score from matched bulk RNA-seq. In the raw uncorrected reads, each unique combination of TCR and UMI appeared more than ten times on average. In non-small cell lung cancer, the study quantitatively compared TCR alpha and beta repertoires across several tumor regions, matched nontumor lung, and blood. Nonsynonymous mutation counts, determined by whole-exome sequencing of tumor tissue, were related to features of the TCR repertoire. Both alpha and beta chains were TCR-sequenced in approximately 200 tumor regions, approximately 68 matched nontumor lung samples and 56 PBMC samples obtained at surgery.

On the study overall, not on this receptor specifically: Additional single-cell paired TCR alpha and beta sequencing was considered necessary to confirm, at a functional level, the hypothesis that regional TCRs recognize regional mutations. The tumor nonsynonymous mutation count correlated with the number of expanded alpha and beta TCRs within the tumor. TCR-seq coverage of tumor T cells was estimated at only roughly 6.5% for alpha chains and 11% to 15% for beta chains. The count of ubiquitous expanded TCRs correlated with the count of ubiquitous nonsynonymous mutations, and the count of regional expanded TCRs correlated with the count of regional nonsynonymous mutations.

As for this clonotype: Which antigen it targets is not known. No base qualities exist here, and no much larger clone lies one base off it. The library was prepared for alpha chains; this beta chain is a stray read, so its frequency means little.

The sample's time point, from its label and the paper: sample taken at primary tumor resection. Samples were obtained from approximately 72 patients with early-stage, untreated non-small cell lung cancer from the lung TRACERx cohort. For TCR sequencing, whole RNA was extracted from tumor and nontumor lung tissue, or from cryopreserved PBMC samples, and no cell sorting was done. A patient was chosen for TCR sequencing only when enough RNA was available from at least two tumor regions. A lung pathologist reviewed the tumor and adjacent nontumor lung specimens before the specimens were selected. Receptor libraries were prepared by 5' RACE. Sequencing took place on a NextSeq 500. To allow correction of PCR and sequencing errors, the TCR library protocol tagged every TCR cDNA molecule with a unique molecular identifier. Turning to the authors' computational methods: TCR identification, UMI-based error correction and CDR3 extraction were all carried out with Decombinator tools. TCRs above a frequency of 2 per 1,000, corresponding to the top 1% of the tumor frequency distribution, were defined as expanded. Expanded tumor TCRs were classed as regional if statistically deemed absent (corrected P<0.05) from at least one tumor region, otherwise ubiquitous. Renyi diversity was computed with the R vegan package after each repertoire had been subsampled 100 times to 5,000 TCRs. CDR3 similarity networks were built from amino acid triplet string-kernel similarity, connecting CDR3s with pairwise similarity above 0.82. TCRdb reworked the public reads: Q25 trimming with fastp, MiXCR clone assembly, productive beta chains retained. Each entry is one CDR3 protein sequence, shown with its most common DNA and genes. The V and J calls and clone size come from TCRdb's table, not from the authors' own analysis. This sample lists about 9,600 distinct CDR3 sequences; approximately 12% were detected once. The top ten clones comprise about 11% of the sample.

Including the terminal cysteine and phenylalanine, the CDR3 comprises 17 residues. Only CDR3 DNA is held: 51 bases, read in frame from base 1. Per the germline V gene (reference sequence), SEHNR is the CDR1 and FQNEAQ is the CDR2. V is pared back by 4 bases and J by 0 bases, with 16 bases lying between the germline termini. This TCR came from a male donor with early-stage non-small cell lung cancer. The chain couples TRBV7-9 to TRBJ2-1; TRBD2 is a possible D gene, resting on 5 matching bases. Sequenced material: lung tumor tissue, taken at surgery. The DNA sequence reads TGTGCCAGCAGCTCCCTAAGAAGCGGAGGCTCCTACAATGAGCAGTTCTTC. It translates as CASSSLRSGGSYNEQFF.